This T cell receptor (beta chain) was recovered during a study of cytomegalovirus exposure and HLA in healthy donors. The PCR employed 60 Vbeta primers together with 13 Jbeta primers. Sequencing used immunoSEQ multiplex PCR; TCRdb keeps in-frame clones, though not all of them. The profile shows tens of thousands of clones, roughly 73% of them singletons. Germline lookup yields CDR1 SGHAT and CDR2 FQNNGV. V trimming: 6 bases; J trimming: 5 bases; junction bases outside the gene matches: 15. This CDR3 comprises 18 residues. The sample taken for sequencing was PBMCs. This chain joins TRBV11-2 and TRBJ2-3; 12 bases line up with TRBD2. The receptor comes from a male donor in good health and CMV-seropositive. The CDR3 protein is CASSSLLAGGSLIDTQYF. The DNA of the CDR3 is TGTGCCAGCAGTTCATTACTAGCGGGGGGTTCTCTTATAGATACGCAGTATTTT.